This entry concerns a single TCR beta chain. Its antigen target is currently unknown. Base-call qualities are not available, and no considerably larger clone is one nucleotide away. The sample is drawn from a study of identifying expanded T cells in peripheral blood (dated 2019 in TCRdb). With respect to the entire study: Separate aliquots of the same genomic DNA pool were sequenced to produce technical replicates, and four replicates were compared in pairs. Points the paper makes about the study in general: Roughly 1.2 differentially abundant clones were flagged by the binomial model between technical replicates, whereas about 16 and 19 were flagged over approximately two weeks and four weeks, respectively. The beta-binomial model significantly reduced the number of clones called differentially abundant and the false-positive rate across all healthy-donor time intervals. Across all healthy donors, variance in clone template counts between approximately 2-week samples was found to increase significantly with total template count. The authors expected that biological variance in healthy repertoires might rise further over much longer intervals, such as months to years.

During the collection period, no immune events, such as infections, were documented for the healthy donors. To calibrate time-dependent variance in a beta-binomial model of T-cell clone differential abundance, blood repertoires from healthy donors were used as a training cohort. The training cohort was composed of approximately ten healthy donors, 3 female and 7 male. The donors were between roughly 29 and 65 years old, with an average age of around 42 years. Whole blood, obtained from a commercial supplier, was collected from each healthy donor at three time points spaced approximately two weeks apart. For immunosequencing, genomic DNA was extracted from whole blood that had not been sorted. CDR1 and CDR2 (LGHNA, YNFKEQ) derive from the germline V gene. The junction shows trimming of 2 bases on V and 4 bases on J, and the gene matches do not reach 2 bases of it. The CDR3 covers 13 residues, taking in both the cysteine and the phenylalanine. The read is trimmed to its CDR3 DNA, 39 bases read in frame from base 1.

TCRbeta CDR3 regions were profiled by bias-controlled multiplex PCR amplification of genomic DNA with the immunoSEQ Assay. In the paper's pipeline: The absolute abundance of each unique TCRbeta CDR3 region was quantified after sequences were collapsed and filtered. Differential abundance was assessed using a binomial (Fisher-equivalent) model and a beta-binomial model in which time-dependent variance fitted from healthy donors was added. Clones with fewer than 5 combined templates were removed, and differential abundance was called for clones with a Benjamini-Hochberg FDR below 0.01. The form v = (b*log(k)+a)^2 was used to model beta-binomial variance as a function of total template count across the two samples. What TCRdb holds here is the immuneACCESS table cut down to in-frame rearrangements. Part of the clones is not present; checked against another copy, under half of the missing clones reflect an unresolved V gene, and the others are unexplained. Clone size and V and J calls were adopted from that table, with D and trimming inferred from the DNA. This sample holds about 130,000 clones; 86% were observed only once. The top ten hold around 8.4% of the sample.

The receptor's source is a person aged 18 to 75 in good health. Material: blood. The chain is assembled from TRBV4-2 and TRBJ2-7, with 7 bases in between that match TRBD1. The bases are TGTGCCAGCAGCCAAAGGGGACAGTACGAGCAGTACTTC. Its protein reads: CASSQRGQYEQYF.